The 16 T cell receptor beta chains below come from one sample, sequenced in a study of T cell clonotyping in hematopoietic cell transplantation. Using immunoSEQ multiplex PCR, the repertoire was profiled, and TCRdb retains in-frame clones only, with some absent. The data hold roughly 18,000 clones, with 86% observed a single time. As to time point: recipient sample about 28 days before transplant, after cytoreduction. This material consisted of peripheral blood mononuclear cells, taken before stem cell transplant. The receptors derive from a man aged 45-60 years with acute myeloid leukemia. Some clones in this sample may be carry-over from other donors' samples.

The count of this clone is one. The chain has TRBV11-2 and TRBJ1-4, with D uncertain. Trimming pared 4 bases from V and 11 bases from J, leaving 17 bases between. CDR1 and CDR2 (germline): SGHAT, FQNNGV. The CDR3 length is 14 residues. The CDR3 bases are TGTGCCAGCAGCTCACCCCGTAACATAGGGAAACTGTTTTTT. Translation: CASSSPRNIGKLFF.

The chain employs TRBV2 and TRBJ2-7, with 9 bases that match TRBD2. With 2 bases clipped from V and 2 bases from J, the junction kept 7 bases outside the gene matches. Germline CDR1 and CDR2: SNHLY and FYNNEI. The CDR3 consists of 16 residues. CDR3 in DNA: TGTGCCAGCAGTGAACTTAGGAGCGGGGGGACCTACGAGCAGTACTTC. Amino acids: CASSELRSGGTYEQYF.

J is TRBJ2-1 and V is TRBV5-8; no clear D gene. The CDR3 sequence is 15 residues long. The germline CDR1 and CDR2 sequences are SGHTS and YDEGEE. V was clipped by 6 bases and J by 0 bases, with 13 bases between them. The CDR3 sequence is CASKVGQLSYNEQFF. Written as DNA, the CDR3 is TGTGCCAGCAAGGTAGGGCAGCTCTCCTACAATGAGCAGTTCTTC. The complete variable domain, with remaining parts taken from reference TRBV5-8 and TRBJ2-1, reads EAGVTQSPTHLIKTRGQQATLRCSPISGHTSVYWYQQALGLGLQFLLWYDEGEERNRGNFPPRFSGRQFPNYSSELNVNALELEDSALYLCASKVGQLSYNEQFFGPGTRLTVL.

The rearrangement joins TRBV7-8 to TRBJ2-1; D could derive from TRBD1 or TRBD2 (6 bases each). CDR3 length equals 16 residues. The ends were cut back, 2 bases at V and 4 bases at J, with 15 bases in the middle. Germline V gene lookup returns CDR1 SGHVS and CDR2 FQNEAQ. CDR3 DNA sequence: TGTGCCAGCAGCTTAATAATGGGGGGCGCTTACAATGAGCAGTTCTTC. Its protein product is CASSLIMGGAYNEQFF.

This clone turned up a few times. V gene TRBV4-3 combines with J gene TRBJ1-1, with TRBD1 matching over 9 bases. The V gene's germline CDR1 is LGHNA and CDR2 YSLEER. Trimming took 4 bases from V and 3 from J; bases not matched to a gene: 12. CDR3 size: 17 residues. The CDR3 here is CASSLRTGARVHTEAFF. CDR3 in DNA: TGCGCCAGCAGCCTCCGGACAGGGGCTAGAGTGCACACTGAAGCTTTCTTT.

This chain connects TRBV5-6 to TRBJ1-1, with a tentative D call TRBD1 (5 bases). Trimming removed 4 bases from V and 10 bases from J, with 23 bases in between. CDR1 is SGHDT and CDR2 is YYEEEE in the germline V gene. The CDR3 consists of 15 residues. The CDR3 region has the DNA TGTGCCAGCAGCCGGAAGTCCTCCGGGGGAGAAACAGCTTTCTTT. This codes for CASSRKSSGGETAFF.

The CDR3: CASSRRQEEYEQYF. In nucleotides, the CDR3 is TGTGCCAGCAGCCGCAGACAAGAGGAATACGAGCAGTACTTC. The V gene is TRBV7-2, the J gene TRBJ2-7; D is unresolved. V lost 5 bases and J lost 4, with 15 bases in between. There are 14 residues in the CDR3. Germline lookup yields CDR1 SGHTA and CDR2 FQGNSA.

This chain uses TRBV4-1 with TRBJ2-1; D gene unclear. Germline V gene data show CDR1 as MGHRA and CDR2 as YSYEKL. The CDR3 is 17 residues long. V gave up 1 base and J gave up 1 base, with 14 bases separating them. The DNA for the CDR3 is TGCGCCAGCAGCCAAGTCGGAACTCTCTCTTCCTACAATGAGCAGTTCTTC. It translates to CASSQVGTLSSYNEQFF.

The V call is TRBV7-2, the J call TRBJ1-6; no reliable D call. The CDR3 has 15 residues. Trimming removed 1 base at V and 0 bases at J, with 4 bases between. Germline V gene data show CDR1 as SGHTA and CDR2 as FQGNSA. CDR3 residues: CASSLGFSYNSPLHF. The CDR3 nucleotides are TGTGCCAGCAGCTTAGGGTTCTCCTATAATTCACCCCTCCACTTT.

The count of this clone is one. J is TRBJ1-2 and V is TRBV4-3; no firm D call. The CDR3 loop spans 15 amino acids. CDR1 is LGHNA and CDR2 is YSLEER in the germline V gene. V lost 0 bases, J lost 3 bases, and 11 bases lay in between. DNA for the CDR3: TGCGCCAGCAGCCAAGAATTCTCGAGCGACTATGGCTACACCTTC. Amino acid sequence: CASSQEFSSDYGYTF.

The V call is TRBV28, the J call TRBJ1-6; TRBD1 agrees at 11 bases. Germline lookup yields CDR1 MDHEN and CDR2 SYDVKM. Unmatched junction bases numbered 13, after V lost 5 bases and J lost 13 bases. CDR3 size: 16 residues. CDR3 DNA sequence: TGTGCCAGCAGTGCCCCGGGACAGGGGGGACGTGGGCCCCTCCACTTT. Protein: CASSAPGQGGRGPLHF.

The chain is built from TRBV5-1 and TRBJ2-7, with D perhaps matching TRBD2 (5 bases). This CDR3 contains 15 residues. The germline V gene has CDR1 SGHRS and CDR2 YFSETQ. V was pared by 0 bases and J by 3 bases, with 13 bases between. CDR3 nucleotide sequence: TGCGCCAGCAGCTTGGGAGTGGGAGCACTCTACGAGCAGTACTTC. It is translated as CASSLGVGALYEQYF.

The chain carries TRBV9 and TRBJ1-2; no clear D gene. The CDR3 is made up of 15 amino acids. The germline V gene encodes CDR1 SGDLS and CDR2 YYNGEE. With 0 bases removed from V and 5 bases from J, the gap between germline ends came to 14 bases. The CDR3: CASSVAGPPSYGYTF. The CDR3 region has the DNA TGTGCCAGCAGCGTAGCGGGCCCCCCATCATATGGCTACACCTTC.

This sequence joins TRBV5-7 and TRBJ1-2, with D possibly matching TRBD1 (6 bases). TRBV5-7 is given ORF status, its function remaining uncertain. Trimming took off 1 base at V and 2 bases at J, with 15 bases between the two ends. This CDR3 contains 16 residues. CDR3 residues: CASSLRVGGRNYGYTF. In nucleotides, the CDR3 is TGTGCCAGCAGCTTGCGAGTGGGGGGGCGAAACTATGGCTACACCTTC.

The chain joins TRBV28 to TRBJ1-1; 9 bases fit TRBD1. The junction had 3 bases not matched to a gene; V was cut back by 6 bases and J by 1 base. Germline values: CDR1 MDHEN, CDR2 SYDVKM. The CDR3 length is 14 residues. This chain's CDR3 is CASRPDRGNTEAFF. The CDR3 DNA reads TGTGCCAGCAGACCGGACAGGGGGAACACTGAAGCTTTCTTT.

The CDR3 nucleotides are TGTGCCAGTAGTCCACGGACCTATTATGGCTACACCTTC. Translation gives CASSPRTYYGYTF. The rearrangement uses TRBV19 and TRBJ1-2; D gene ambiguous. The CDR3 length is 13 residues. CDR1 is LNHDA, CDR2 SQIVND, per germline (reference sequence). The V gene lost 5 bases and the J gene lost 5 bases, with 12 bases spanning the gap.